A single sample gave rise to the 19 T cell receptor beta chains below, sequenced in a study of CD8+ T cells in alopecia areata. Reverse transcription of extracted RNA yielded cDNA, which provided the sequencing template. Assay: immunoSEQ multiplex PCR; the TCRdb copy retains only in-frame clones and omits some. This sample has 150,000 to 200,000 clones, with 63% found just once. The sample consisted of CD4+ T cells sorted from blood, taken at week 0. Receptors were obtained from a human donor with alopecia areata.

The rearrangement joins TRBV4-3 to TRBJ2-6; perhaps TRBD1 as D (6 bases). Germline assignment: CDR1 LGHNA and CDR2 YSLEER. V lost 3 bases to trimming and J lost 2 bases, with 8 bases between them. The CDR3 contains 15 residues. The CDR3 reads CASSHTGTGANVLTF. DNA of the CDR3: TGCGCCAGCAGCCATACAGGGACTGGGGCCAACGTCCTGACTTTC.

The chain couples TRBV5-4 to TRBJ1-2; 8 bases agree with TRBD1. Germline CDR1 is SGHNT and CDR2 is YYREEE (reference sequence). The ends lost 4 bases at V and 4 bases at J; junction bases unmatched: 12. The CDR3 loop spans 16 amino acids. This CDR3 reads CASSPSRDRTRYGYTF. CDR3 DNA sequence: TGTGCCAGCAGCCCGTCCCGGGACAGGACCCGCTATGGCTACACCTTC.

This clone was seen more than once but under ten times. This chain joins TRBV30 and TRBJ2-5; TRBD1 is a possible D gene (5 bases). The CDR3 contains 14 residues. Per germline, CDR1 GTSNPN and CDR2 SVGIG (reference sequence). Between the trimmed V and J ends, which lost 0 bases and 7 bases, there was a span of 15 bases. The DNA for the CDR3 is TGTGCCTGGAGTGTCGACAGCCGTCTAGGGACCCAGTACTTC. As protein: CAWSVDSRLGTQYF. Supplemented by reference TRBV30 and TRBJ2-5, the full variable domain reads SQTIHQWPATLVQPVGSPLSLECTVEGTSNPNLYWYRQAAGRGLQLLFYSVGIGQISSEVPQNLSASRPQDRQFILSSKKLLLSDSGFYLCAWSVDSRLGTQYFGPGTRLLVL.

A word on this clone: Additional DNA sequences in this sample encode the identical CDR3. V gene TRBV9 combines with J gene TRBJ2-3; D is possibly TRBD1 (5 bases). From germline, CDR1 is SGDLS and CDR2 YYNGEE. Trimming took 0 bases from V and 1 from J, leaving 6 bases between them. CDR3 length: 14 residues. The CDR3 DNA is TGTGCCAGCAGCGTAGAAGGGGGCACAGATACGCAGTATTTT. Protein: CASSVEGGTDTQYF.

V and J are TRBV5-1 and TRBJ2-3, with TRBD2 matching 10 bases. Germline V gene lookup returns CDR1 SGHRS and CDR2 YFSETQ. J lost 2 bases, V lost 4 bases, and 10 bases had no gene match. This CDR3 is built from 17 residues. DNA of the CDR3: TGCGCCAGCAGCCCCCGCCGGACTAGCGGAAACACAGATACGCAGTATTTT. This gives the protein CASSPRRTSGNTDTQYF.

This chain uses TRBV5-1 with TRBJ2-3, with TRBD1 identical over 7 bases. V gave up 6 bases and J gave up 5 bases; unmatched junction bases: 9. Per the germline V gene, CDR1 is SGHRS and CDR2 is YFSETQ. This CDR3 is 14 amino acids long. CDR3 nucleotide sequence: TGCGCCAGCACCCCCACAGGGGTCAAAGATACGCAGTATTTT. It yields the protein CASTPTGVKDTQYF.

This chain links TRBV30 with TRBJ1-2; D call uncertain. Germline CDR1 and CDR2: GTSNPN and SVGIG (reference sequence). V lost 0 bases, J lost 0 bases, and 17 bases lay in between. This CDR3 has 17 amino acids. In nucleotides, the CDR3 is TGTGCCTGGAGTGTCGGTTTTTCCACAGCTTCTAACTATGGCTACACCTTC. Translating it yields CAWSVGFSTASNYGYTF.

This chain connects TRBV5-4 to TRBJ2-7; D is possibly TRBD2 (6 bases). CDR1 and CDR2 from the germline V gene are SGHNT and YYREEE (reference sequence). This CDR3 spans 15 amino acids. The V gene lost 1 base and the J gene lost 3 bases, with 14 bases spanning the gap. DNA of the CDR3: TGTGCCAGCAGCTTGTGGCGGGGCGTCAACTACGAGCAGTACTTC. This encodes CASSLWRGVNYEQYF. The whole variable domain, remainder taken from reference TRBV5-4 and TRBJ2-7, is ETGVTQSPTHLIKTRGQQVTLRCSSQSGHNTVSWYQQALGQGPQFIFQYYREEENGRGNFPPRFSGLQFPNYSSELNVNALELDDSALYLCASSLWRGVNYEQYFGPGTRLTVT.

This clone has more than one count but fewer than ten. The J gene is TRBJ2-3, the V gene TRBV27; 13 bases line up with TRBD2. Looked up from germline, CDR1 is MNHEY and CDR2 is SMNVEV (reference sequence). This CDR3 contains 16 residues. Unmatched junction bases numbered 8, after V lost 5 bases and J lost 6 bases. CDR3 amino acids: CASSLRTSGGPDTQYF. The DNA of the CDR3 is TGTGCCAGCAGTCTCCGGACTAGCGGGGGTCCGGATACGCAGTATTTT.

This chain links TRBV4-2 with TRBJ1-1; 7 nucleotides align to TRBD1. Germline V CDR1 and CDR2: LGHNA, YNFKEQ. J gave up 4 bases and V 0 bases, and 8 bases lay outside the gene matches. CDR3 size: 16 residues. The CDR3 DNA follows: TGTGCCAGCAGCCAAGATCCCCAGGGGGTGAGCACTGAAGCTTTCTTT. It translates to CASSQDPQGVSTEAFF.

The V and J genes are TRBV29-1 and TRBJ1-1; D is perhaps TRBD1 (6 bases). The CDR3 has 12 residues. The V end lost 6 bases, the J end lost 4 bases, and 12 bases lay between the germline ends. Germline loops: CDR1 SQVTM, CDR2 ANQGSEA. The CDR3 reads CSVTGWVTEAFF. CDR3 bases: TGCAGCGTAACAGGGTGGGTCACTGAAGCTTTCTTT.

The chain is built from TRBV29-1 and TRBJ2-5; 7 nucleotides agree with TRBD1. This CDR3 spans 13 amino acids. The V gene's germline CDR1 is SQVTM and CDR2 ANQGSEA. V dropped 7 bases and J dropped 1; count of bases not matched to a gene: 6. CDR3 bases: TGCAGCGCAACCAGACAGGGCCAAGAGACCCAGTACTTC. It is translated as CSATRQGQETQYF.

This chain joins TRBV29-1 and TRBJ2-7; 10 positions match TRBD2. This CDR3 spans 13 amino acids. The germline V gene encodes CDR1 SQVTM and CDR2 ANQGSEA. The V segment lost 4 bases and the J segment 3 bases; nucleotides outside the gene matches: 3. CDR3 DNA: TGCAGCGTTGTAGGACTAGCGGACTACGAGCAGTACTTC. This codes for CSVVGLADYEQYF.

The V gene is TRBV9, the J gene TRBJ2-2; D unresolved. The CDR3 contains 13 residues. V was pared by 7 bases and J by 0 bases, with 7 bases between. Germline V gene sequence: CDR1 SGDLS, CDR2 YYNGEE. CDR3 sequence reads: CASRSSNTGELFF. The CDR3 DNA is TGTGCCAGCCGGTCGTCGAACACCGGGGAGCTGTTTTTT.

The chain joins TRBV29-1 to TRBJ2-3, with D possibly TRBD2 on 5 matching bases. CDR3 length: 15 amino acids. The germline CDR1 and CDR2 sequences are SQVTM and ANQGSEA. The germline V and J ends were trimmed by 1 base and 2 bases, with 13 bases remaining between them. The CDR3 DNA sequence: TGCAGCGTTGAAGGCTTAGCGTCACACACAGATACGCAGTATTTT. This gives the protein CSVEGLASHTDTQYF.

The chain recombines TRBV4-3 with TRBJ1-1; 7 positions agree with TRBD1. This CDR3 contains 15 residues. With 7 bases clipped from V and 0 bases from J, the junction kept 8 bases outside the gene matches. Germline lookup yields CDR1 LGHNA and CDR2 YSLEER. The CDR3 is CASNQGGGVNTEAFF. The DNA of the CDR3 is TGCGCCAGCAATCAGGGGGGCGGTGTGAACACTGAAGCTTTCTTT.

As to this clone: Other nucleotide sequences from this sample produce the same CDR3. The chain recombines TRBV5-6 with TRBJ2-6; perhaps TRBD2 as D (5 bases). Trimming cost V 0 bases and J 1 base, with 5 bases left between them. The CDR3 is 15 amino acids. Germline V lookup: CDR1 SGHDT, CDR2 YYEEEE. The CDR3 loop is CASSLGLSGANVLTF. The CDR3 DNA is TGTGCCAGCAGCTTGGGACTATCTGGGGCCAACGTCCTGACTTTC.

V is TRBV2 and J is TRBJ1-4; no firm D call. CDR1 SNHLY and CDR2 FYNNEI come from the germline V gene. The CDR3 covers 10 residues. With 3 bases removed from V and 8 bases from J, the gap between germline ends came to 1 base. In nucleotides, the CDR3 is TGTGCCAGCAGTGACGAAAAACTGTTTTTT. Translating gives CASSDEKLFF.

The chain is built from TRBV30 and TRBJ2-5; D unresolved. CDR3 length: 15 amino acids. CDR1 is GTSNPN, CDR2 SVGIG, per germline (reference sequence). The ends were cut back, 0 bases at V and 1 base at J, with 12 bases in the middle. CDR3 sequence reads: CAWSVAREGQETQYF. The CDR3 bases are TGTGCCTGGAGTGTGGCCAGAGAAGGCCAAGAGACCCAGTACTTC. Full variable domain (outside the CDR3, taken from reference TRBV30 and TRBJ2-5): SQTIHQWPATLVQPVGSPLSLECTVEGTSNPNLYWYRQAAGRGLQLLFYSVGIGQISSEVPQNLSASRPQDRQFILSSKKLLLSDSGFYLCAWSVAREGQETQYFGPGTRLLVL.